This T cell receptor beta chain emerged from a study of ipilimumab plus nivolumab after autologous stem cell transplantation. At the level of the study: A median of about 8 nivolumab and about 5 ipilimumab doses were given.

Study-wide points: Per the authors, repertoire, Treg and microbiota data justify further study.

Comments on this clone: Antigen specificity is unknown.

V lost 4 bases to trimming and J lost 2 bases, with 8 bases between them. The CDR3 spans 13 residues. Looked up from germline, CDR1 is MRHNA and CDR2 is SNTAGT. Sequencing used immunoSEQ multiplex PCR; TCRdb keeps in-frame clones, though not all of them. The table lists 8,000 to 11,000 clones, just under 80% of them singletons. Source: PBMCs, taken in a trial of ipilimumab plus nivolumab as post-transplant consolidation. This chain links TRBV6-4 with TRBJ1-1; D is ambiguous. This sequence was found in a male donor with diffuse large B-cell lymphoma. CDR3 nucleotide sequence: TGTGCCAGCAGTGCCAGACAAAACACTGAAGCTTTCTTT. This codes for CASSARQNTEAFF.